The rows below give T cell receptor beta chains drawn from one sample of a study of graft-versus-host responses after intestinal transplantation. Generated by immunoSEQ multiplex PCR, the TCRdb table keeps only in-frame clones and is missing some. The sample includes about 6,100 clones, roughly 90% of them seen just once. Sample: PBMCs, taken around 88 days after transplant. These receptors originate from a human patient who received an intestinal transplant, so some T cells may come from the graft donor. The CDR3 runs from the conserved cysteine through the conserved F or W. Fields, in order: clone size, J gene, D gene, CDR3 length, V gene, CDR3 protein, CDR3 DNA. D genes are given only for firm matches. Expanded clones get a size class; other rows say once, few or many, or leave the size out.

size: .
J: TRBJ2-5
D: .
length: 11
V: TRBV19
CDR3: CASRTKETQYF
DNA: TGTGCCAGTCGGACTAAAGAGACCCAGTACTTC

size: .
J: TRBJ1-6
D: .
length: 16
V: TRBV7-8
CDR3: CASSPSEFVYNSPLHF
DNA: TGTGCCAGCAGCCCTAGTGAATTTGTCTATAATTCACCCCTCCACTTT

size: .
J: TRBJ2-3
D: .
length: 14
V: TRBV4-1
CDR3: CASSQDFRTDTQYF
DNA: TGCGCCAGCAGCCAAGACTTCCGAACAGATACGCAGTATTTT

size: .
J: TRBJ2-2
D: .
length: 11
V: TRBV7-9
CDR3: CASSWAGELFF
DNA: TGTGCCAGCAGCTGGGCCGGGGAGCTGTTTTTT

size: few
J: TRBJ2-7
D: .
length: 13
V: TRBV5-4
CDR3: CASSLEQGYEQYF
DNA: TGTGCCAGCAGCTTGGAACAGGGCTACGAGCAGTACTTC

size: .
J: TRBJ1-4
D: TRBD1
length: 14
V: TRBV7-9
CDR3: CASSLGQGFEKLFF
DNA: TGTGCCAGCAGCTTAGGACAGGGGTTTGAAAAACTGTTTTTT

size: .
J: TRBJ2-7
D: TRBD2
length: 15
V: TRBV4-1
CDR3: CASSQVSGGTYEQYF
DNA: TGCGCCAGCAGCCAAGTTTCGGGGGGGACTTACGAGCAGTACTTC

size: few
J: TRBJ2-7
D: .
length: 12
V: TRBV6-1
CDR3: CASSGARHEQYF
DNA: TGTGCCAGCAGTGGGGCGCGCCACGAGCAGTACTTC

size: .
J: TRBJ2-3
D: .
length: 15
V: TRBV9
CDR3: CASSVEHVHTDTQYF
DNA: TGTGCCAGCAGCGTAGAGCATGTCCACACAGATACGCAGTATTTT

size: .
J: TRBJ2-1
D: TRBD2
length: 15
V: TRBV7-2
CDR3: CASSSGTSVSNEQFF
DNA: TGTGCCAGCAGCTCCGGGACTAGCGTATCCAATGAGCAGTTCTTC

size: .
J: TRBJ1-5
D: .
length: 15
V: TRBV18
CDR3: CASSPRGRDNQPQHF
DNA: TGTGCCAGCTCACCACGTGGCAGGGACAATCAGCCCCAGCATTTT

size: .
J: TRBJ1-2
D: .
length: 16
V: TRBV5-4
CDR3: CASRGYIPGKTYGYTF
DNA: TGTGCCAGCCGGGGATACATACCAGGAAAGACCTATGGCTACACCTTC

size: .
J: TRBJ1-3
D: .
length: 14
V: TRBV7-6
CDR3: CASSLDRYGNTIYF
DNA: TGTGCCAGCAGCTTAGACAGATACGGAAACACCATATATTTT

size: .
J: TRBJ2-3
D: .
length: 14
V: TRBV28
CDR3: CASRTARGTDTQYF
DNA: TGTGCCAGCAGAACGGCGAGAGGCACAGATACGCAGTATTTT

size: .
J: TRBJ2-5
D: .
length: 12
V: TRBV6-1
CDR3: CASGPSRETQYF
DNA: TGTGCCAGCGGGCCGTCACGAGAGACCCAGTACTTC

size: .
J: TRBJ2-7
D: .
length: 15
V: TRBV6-5
CDR3: CASSYSPGRHYEQYF
DNA: TGTGCCAGCAGTTACTCTCCGGGACGGCACTACGAGCAGTACTTC

size: .
J: TRBJ2-5
D: .
length: 12
V: TRBV7-6
CDR3: CASSLLMGTQYF
DNA: TGTGCCAGCAGCCTCCTAATGGGGACCCAGTACTTC

size: .
J: TRBJ1-1
D: .
length: 13
V: TRBV7-9
CDR3: CASRSQGNTEAFF
DNA: TGTGCCAGCAGGTCCCAGGGGAACACTGAAGCTTTCTTT